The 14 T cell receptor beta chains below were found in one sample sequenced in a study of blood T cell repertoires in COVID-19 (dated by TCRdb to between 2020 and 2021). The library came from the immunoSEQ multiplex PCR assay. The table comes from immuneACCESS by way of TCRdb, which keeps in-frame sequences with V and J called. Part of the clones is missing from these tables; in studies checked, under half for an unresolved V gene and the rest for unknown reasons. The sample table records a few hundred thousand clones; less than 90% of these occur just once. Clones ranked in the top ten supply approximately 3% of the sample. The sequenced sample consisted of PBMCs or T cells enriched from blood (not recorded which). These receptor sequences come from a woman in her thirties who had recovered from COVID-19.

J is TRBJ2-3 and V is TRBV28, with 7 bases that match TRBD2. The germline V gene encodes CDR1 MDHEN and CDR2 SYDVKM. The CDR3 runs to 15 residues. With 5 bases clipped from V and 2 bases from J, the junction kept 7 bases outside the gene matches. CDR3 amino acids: CASSKRDYLTDTQYF. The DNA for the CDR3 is TGTGCCAGCAGTAAACGGGACTACCTCACAGATACGCAGTATTTT. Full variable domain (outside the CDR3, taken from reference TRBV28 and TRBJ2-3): DVKVTQSSRYLVKRTGEKVFLECVQDMDHENMFWYRQDPGLGLRLIYFSYDVKMKEKGDIPEGYSVSREKKERFSLILESASTNQTSMYLCASSKRDYLTDTQYFGPGTRLTVL.

The CDR3 DNA reads as TGTGCCAGCAAGACTGACGCGGACAGACTTAACACCGGGGAGCTGTTTTTT. This translates into CASKTDADRLNTGELFF. V usage is TRBV21-1 and J usage is TRBJ2-2; the table gives TRBD1 as D, unverified against the DNA. TRBV21-1 is described as a pseudogene. CDR3 length equals 17 residues.

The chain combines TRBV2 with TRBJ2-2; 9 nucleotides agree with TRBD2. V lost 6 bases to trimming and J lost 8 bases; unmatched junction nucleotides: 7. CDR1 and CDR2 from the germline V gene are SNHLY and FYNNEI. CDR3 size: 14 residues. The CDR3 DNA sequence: TGTGCCAGCAGAGCGGTAGCGGGAGAGGGGGAGCTGTTTTTT. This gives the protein CASRAVAGEGELFF.

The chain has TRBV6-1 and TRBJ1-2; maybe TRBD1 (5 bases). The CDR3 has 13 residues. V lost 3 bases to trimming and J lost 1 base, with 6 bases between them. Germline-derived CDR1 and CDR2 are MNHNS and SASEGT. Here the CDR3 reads CASSETVNYGYTF. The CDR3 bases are TGTGCCAGCAGTGAGACAGTTAACTATGGCTACACCTTC.

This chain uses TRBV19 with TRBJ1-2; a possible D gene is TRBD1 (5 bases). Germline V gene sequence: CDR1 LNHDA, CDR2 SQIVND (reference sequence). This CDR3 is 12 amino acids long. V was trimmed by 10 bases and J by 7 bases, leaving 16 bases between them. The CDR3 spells CATAAGFFGYTF. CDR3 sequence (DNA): TGTGCCACCGCCGCAGGGTTTTTTGGCTACACCTTC.

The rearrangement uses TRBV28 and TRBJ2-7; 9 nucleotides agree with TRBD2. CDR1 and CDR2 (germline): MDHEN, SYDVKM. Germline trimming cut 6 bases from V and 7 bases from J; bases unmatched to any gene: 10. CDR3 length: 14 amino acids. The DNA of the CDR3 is TGTGCCAGCAGCCCTGTAGCGGGAGCGGGGGAGCAGTACTTC. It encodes CASSPVAGAGEQYF.

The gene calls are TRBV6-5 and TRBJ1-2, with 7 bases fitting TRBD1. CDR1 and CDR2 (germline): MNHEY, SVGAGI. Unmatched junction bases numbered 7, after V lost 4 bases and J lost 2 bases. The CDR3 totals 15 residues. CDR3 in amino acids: CASSSLTGANYGYTF. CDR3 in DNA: TGTGCCAGCAGTTCCCTAACAGGGGCGAACTATGGCTACACCTTC.

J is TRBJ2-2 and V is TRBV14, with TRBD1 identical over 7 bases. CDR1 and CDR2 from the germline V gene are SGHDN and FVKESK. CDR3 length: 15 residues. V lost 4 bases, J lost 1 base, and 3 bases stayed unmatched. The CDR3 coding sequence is TGTGCCAGCAGCCTGGGACAGATGAACACCGGGGAGCTGTTTTTT. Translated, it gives CASSLGQMNTGELFF.

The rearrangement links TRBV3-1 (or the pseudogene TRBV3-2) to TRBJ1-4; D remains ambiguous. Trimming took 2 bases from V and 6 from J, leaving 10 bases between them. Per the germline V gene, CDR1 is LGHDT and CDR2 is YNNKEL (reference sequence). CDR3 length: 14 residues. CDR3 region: CASSQFNQYEKLFF. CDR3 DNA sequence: TGTGCCAGCAGCCAATTCAATCAGTATGAAAAACTGTTTTTT.

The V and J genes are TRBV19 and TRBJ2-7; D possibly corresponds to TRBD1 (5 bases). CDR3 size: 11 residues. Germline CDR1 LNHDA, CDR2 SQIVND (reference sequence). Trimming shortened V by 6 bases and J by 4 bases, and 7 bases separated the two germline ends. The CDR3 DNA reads TGTGCCAGTAGGCAGGGTTACGAGCAGTACTTC. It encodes CASRQGYEQYF.

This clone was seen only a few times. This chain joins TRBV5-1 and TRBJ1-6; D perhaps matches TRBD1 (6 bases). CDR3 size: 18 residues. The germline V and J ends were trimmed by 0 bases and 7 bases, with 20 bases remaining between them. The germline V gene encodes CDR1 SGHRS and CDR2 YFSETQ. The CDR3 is CASSLGGQGTLKNSPLHF. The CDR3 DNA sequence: TGCGCCAGCAGCTTGGGAGGCCAGGGGACACTGAAAAATTCACCCCTCCACTTT.

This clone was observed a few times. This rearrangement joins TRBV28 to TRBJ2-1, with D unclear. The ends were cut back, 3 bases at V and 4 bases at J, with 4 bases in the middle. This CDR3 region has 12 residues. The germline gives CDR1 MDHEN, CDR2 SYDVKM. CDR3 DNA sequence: TGTGCCAGCAGTTTTCGGTACAATGAGCAGTTCTTC. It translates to CASSFRYNEQFF.

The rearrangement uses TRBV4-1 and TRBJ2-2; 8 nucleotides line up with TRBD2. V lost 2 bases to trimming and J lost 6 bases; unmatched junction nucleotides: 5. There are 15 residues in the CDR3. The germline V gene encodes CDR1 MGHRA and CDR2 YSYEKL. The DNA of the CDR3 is TGCGCCAGCAGCCAACCGGGAGGGATATCCGGGGAGCTGTTTTTT. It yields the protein CASSQPGGISGELFF.

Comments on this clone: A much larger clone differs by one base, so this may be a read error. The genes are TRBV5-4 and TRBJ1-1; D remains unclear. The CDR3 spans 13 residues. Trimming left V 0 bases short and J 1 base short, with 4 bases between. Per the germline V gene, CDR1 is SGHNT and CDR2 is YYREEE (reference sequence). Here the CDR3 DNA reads TGTGCCAGCAGCTTGGCAGAGAACACTGAAGCTTTCTTT. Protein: CASSLAENTEAFF.